Below are 5 T cell receptor beta chains sequenced from a single sample in a study of blood T cell repertoires in COVID-19. Only in-frame clones appear in the TCRdb table, and some are missing; sequencing was by immunoSEQ multiplex PCR. The sample shows hundreds of thousands of clones, 70% to 90% of them seen only once. Sequenced: peripheral blood. The origin of the receptors is a man in his forties with acute or convalescent COVID-19.

The gene calls are TRBV7-2 and TRBJ2-7, with unresolved D. Trimming left V 5 bases short and J 4 bases short, with 9 bases between. The V gene's germline CDR1 is SGHTA and CDR2 FQGNSA. CDR3 length: 12 residues. The CDR3 here is CASSRGEYEQYF. CDR3 bases: TGTGCCAGCAGCCGCGGAGAGTACGAGCAGTACTTC.

The chain couples TRBV28 to TRBJ1-4; possibly TRBD1 for D (6 bases). This CDR3 comprises 15 residues. The V and J ends lost 3 bases and 0 bases respectively, with 8 bases between them. The V gene's germline CDR1 is MDHEN and CDR2 SYDVKM. The DNA for the CDR3 is TGTGCCAGCAGTTTGTCAGGGGCAACTAATGAAAAACTGTTTTTT. Translation gives CASSLSGATNEKLFF.

This clone was seen a few times. The chain has TRBV6-5 and TRBJ2-1; TRBD2 might be the D (6 bases). Between the trimmed V and J ends, which lost 5 bases and 11 bases, there was a span of 22 bases. Germline CDR1 and CDR2: MNHEY and SVGAGI. This CDR3 contains 15 residues. The CDR3 sequence: CASSQPAGPVTKQFF. The CDR3 nucleotides read TGTGCCAGCAGTCAACCGGCGGGACCAGTCACAAAGCAGTTCTTC.

The genes are TRBV7-9 and TRBJ1-6; maybe TRBD1 (6 bases). Trimming took off 7 bases at V and 10 bases at J, with 11 bases between the two ends. The CDR3 sequence is 12 residues long. CDR1 and CDR2 from the germline V gene are SEHNR and FQNEAQ (reference sequence). The CDR3 loop reads CASTRGGSPLHF. CDR3 nucleotides: TGTGCCAGCACCAGGGGAGGGTCACCCCTCCACTTT.

The chain carries TRBV3-1 (or the pseudogene TRBV3-2) and TRBJ1-2; 7 bases map to TRBD1. The CDR3 has 16 amino acids. CDR1 is LGHDT, CDR2 YNNKEL, per germline (reference sequence). J gave up 2 bases and V 4 bases, and 10 bases lay outside the gene matches. In nucleotides, the CDR3 is TGTGCCAGCAGCCTCAGGCGGGACAGACAGAACTATGGCTACACCTTC. As protein: CASSLRRDRQNYGYTF.